This paragraph covers one T cell receptor beta chain sequence. This clone was detected only a few times. This clone's antigen is unknown. Base qualities are not recorded, but no much larger clone differs from it by a single base. The germline V gene encodes CDR1 SGHRS and CDR2 YFSETQ. Trimming at the junction amounts to 2 bases on V and 14 bases on J, and the germline ends lie 20 bases apart. The CDR3, cysteine through phenylalanine, is 15 amino acids long. CDR3 DNA only is kept here, 45 bases in frame from base 1. The source of the sample is a study of blood T cell repertoires in COVID-19 (dated by TCRdb to about 2020). Background on the whole study: Samples covering the acute and convalescent phases of COVID-19 were provided by collaborators in the United States, Italy and Spain. The prospective study material was composed of cDNA or gDNA derived from T cells, B-cell-depleted T cells, or PBMCs. Deeply sampled blood TCRbeta repertoires from subjects exposed to, actively infected with, or recovered from COVID-19 were included in the dataset. A freely available public database, intended as a resource for researchers studying the immune response to SARS-CoV-2, is where the repertoires were released. Samples were obtained from the ongoing ImmuneRACE study (first 160 participants) and from 1,200 or so subjects provided by 6 global collaborators. Nearly every sample came with metadata listing a de-identified subject ID, COVID-19 status, age in years and sex. Where available, HLA class I and class II types were taken from metadata supplied by the sample provider and were not determined by assay-based typing.

TCRbeta CDR3 regions were amplified from genomic DNA using the immunoSEQ Assay, a bias-controlled multiplex PCR. The study's own analysis went as follows. Within the assay, amplification of reference gene primers was used to estimate how many nucleated cells each sample contained. To quantify the absolute abundance of each unique TCRbeta CDR3 rearrangement, sequence reads were collapsed and filtered. For each sample, productive Simpson clonality was calculated as the square root of Simpson's diversity index over productive rearrangements. TCRdb mirrors the immuneACCESS table, restricted to in-frame sequences. Some clones are absent from its copies; in checked studies, under half trace to an unresolved V gene, and the reason for the others is unknown. That table furnishes V, J and clone size, whereas the DNA furnished D and trimming. This sample is represented by some 670,000 clones; 75% to 90% of them were singletons. 0.2% to 0.3% of the sample is in the top ten clones.

The collaborating institutions used their own protocols to collect whole blood in K2EDTA tubes. Collaborator samples were shipped for TCRbeta analysis as frozen whole blood, isolated PBMCs, or DNA extracted from either sample type. Broader findings and caveats from the paper: The quantity of clinical and demographic metadata differed by source and by participant and was supplied without curation.

The rearranged chain carries TRBV5-1 and TRBJ1-6; the D gene is possibly TRBD1, with 5 bases matching. The source material was peripheral blood. This clonotype was sampled from a woman aged 18-29 years with acute or convalescent COVID-19. The CDR3 reads as follows: CASSFSGTRDFTLHF. The base sequence is TGCGCCAGCAGCTTCTCAGGAACCAGGGACTTCACCCTCCACTTT. The CDR3 plus the reference TRBV5-1 and TRBJ1-6 genes for the other parts give the full variable domain: KAGVTQTPRYLIKTRGQQVTLSCSPISGHRSVSWYQQTPGQGLQFLFEYFSETQRNKGNFPGRFSGRQFSNSRSEMNVSTLELGDSALYLCASSFSGTRDFTLHFGNGTRLTVT.